The 27 T cell receptor beta chains in this list originate from one sample, sequenced in a study of glioma-infiltrating T cells after dendritic cell vaccination (dated by TCRdb to the mid-2010s). The time point label corresponds to: after dendritic cell vaccination, including at tumor progression/relapse. Libraries were made using the immunoSEQ multiplex PCR assay. The table comes from immuneACCESS by way of TCRdb, which keeps in-frame sequences with V and J called. Part of the clones is missing from these tables; in studies checked, under half for an unresolved V gene and the rest for unknown reasons. The sample table shows approximately 85,000 clones, and 85% are seen once. Around 9.3% of the sample goes to the ten largest clones. Sequenced here: blood, sampled after dendritic cell vaccination. The receptors originated from a human donor with glioblastoma.

This chain's CDR3 is CASSSGSGYEQYF. The CDR3 bases are TGCGCCAGCAGCAGCGGGAGCGGCTACGAGCAGTACTTC. The rearrangement uses TRBV5-1 and TRBJ2-5, with 8 bases fitting TRBD2. The closer fit of TRBJ2-7 to the DNA end suggests the J call may be wrong. The germline gives CDR1 SGHRS, CDR2 YFSETQ. The CDR3 has 13 amino acids.

The chain uses TRBV27 and TRBJ2-7; 8 bases match TRBD1. The CDR3 totals 14 residues. CDR1 and CDR2 (germline): MNHEY, SMNVEV (reference sequence). V dropped 3 bases and J dropped 0; count of bases not matched to a gene: 1. CDR3 amino acids: CASSFGQGSYEQYF. CDR3 sequence (DNA): TGTGCCAGCAGTTTCGGACAGGGCTCCTACGAGCAGTACTTC.

V usage is TRBV5-1 and J usage is TRBJ2-2, with D tentatively TRBD1 (5 bases). Between the trimmed V and J ends, which lost 0 bases and 3 bases, there was a span of 9 bases. Germline V gene sequence: CDR1 SGHRS, CDR2 YFSETQ. The CDR3 runs 15 residues. CDR3 coding DNA: TGCGCCAGCAGCTTGGCCAGGGCCGACACCGGGGAGCTGTTTTTT. Amino acids: CASSLARADTGELFF.

The rearrangement joins TRBV12-5 to TRBJ2-6; possibly TRBD1 for D (5 bases). V was trimmed by 2 bases and J by 4 bases, leaving 9 bases between them. Germline V lookup: CDR1 LGHNT, CDR2 FRNRAP. This CDR3 comprises 15 residues. This chain's CDR3 is CASGLQGFGANVLTF. In nucleotides, the CDR3 is TGTGCTAGTGGTTTGCAGGGCTTCGGGGCCAACGTCCTGACTTTC.

This sequence joins TRBV19 and TRBJ1-3; D is uncertain. V shed 5 bases and J shed 0 bases, with 14 bases lying between them. The germline V gene encodes CDR1 LNHDA and CDR2 SQIVND (reference sequence). There are 16 residues in the CDR3. This CDR3 reads CASSPESGYSGNTIYF. The DNA for the CDR3 is TGTGCCAGTAGTCCCGAGTCGGGGTACTCTGGAAACACCATATATTTT.

Only one count was recorded for this clone. The chain joins TRBV7-9 to TRBJ2-7; 7 bases are a match to TRBD2. There are 14 residues in the CDR3. The trim removed 5 bases at V and 3 bases at J, leaving 7 bases unmatched. Per germline, CDR1 SEHNR and CDR2 FQNEAQ (reference sequence). The CDR3 region has the DNA TGTGCCAGCAGCGGGACTATTGGTTTCTACGAGCAGTACTTC. Translated: CASSGTIGFYEQYF.

This clone appeared a single time. CDR3 nucleotide sequence: TGTGCCAGCACCGACAGGACCGGGGAGCTGTTTTTT. Encoded protein: CASTDRTGELFF. The chain joins TRBV6-6 to TRBJ2-2, with D possibly TRBD1 on 6 matching bases. Trimming took off 7 bases at V and 5 bases at J, with 8 bases between the two ends. The CDR3 runs 12 residues. CDR1 MNHNY and CDR2 SVGAGI come from the germline V gene (reference sequence).

V usage is TRBV28 and J usage is TRBJ2-7; 8 bases are a match to TRBD1. Germline trimming cut 4 bases from V and 0 bases from J; bases unmatched to any gene: 5. The CDR3 loop spans 15 amino acids. Germline CDR1 reads MDHEN; CDR2 reads SYDVKM. The CDR3 DNA reads TGTGCCAGCAGTTCTCCGGGACAGGACTCCTACGAGCAGTACTTC. Its translation is CASSSPGQDSYEQYF.

The genes are TRBV16 and TRBJ2-7; 9 nucleotides match TRBD2. V trimming: 6 bases; J trimming: 6 bases; junction bases outside the gene matches: 18. Germline loops: CDR1 KGHSY, CDR2 FQNENV. This CDR3 has 17 residues. The DNA for the CDR3 is TGTGCCAGCAGTCTGTCGGGTTTCAGAGCGGGAGGAGGCGAGCAGTACTTC. This encodes CASSLSGFRAGGGEQYF. Full variable domain (missing parts from reference TRBV16 and TRBJ2-7): GEEVAQTPKHLVRGEGQKAKLYCAPIKGHSYVFWYQQVLKNEFKFLISFQNENVFDETGMPKERFSAKCLPNSPCSLEIQATKLEDSAVYFCASSLSGFRAGGGEQYFGPGTRLTVT.

V gene TRBV15 combines with J gene TRBJ1-5, with D unresolved. CDR3 length: 14 residues. From germline, CDR1 is LNHNV and CDR2 YYDKDF (reference sequence). With 0 bases removed from V and 8 bases from J, the gap between germline ends came to 11 bases. The CDR3 nucleotides read TGTGCCACCAGCAGAGATAGGGAGGTTAAGCCCCAGCATTTT. Protein sequence: CATSRDREVKPQHF.

The CDR3 bases are TGCAGCGTCGTACCCGGACAGGGCGGGAACACTGAAGCTTTCTTT. Residues: CSVVPGQGGNTEAFF. This chain joins TRBV29-1 and TRBJ1-1; TRBD1 matches 8 bases. Germline V gives CDR1 SQVTM, CDR2 ANQGSEA. CDR3 length: 15 amino acids. V was pared by 6 bases and J by 1 base, with 10 bases of the junction left unmatched.

The genes are TRBV5-1 and TRBJ2-5, with 7 bases identical to TRBD2. The germline CDR1 and CDR2 sequences are SGHRS and YFSETQ. J was trimmed by 5 bases and V by 0 bases; bases with no gene match: 7. This CDR3 is 15 amino acids long. This CDR3 is CASSLVSGGSETQYF. Here the CDR3 DNA reads TGCGCCAGCAGCTTGGTTTCCGGGGGGAGCGAGACCCAGTACTTC.

This chain links TRBV9 with TRBJ2-1, with 9 bases matching TRBD1. Germline V CDR1 and CDR2: SGDLS, YYNGEE. Trimming took 4 bases from V and 1 from J; bases not matched to a gene: 9. The CDR3 sequence is 17 residues long. The CDR3 region has the DNA TGTGCCAGCAGCACATCCCCGGACAGGGGTTCCTACAATGAGCAGTTCTTC. As protein: CASSTSPDRGSYNEQFF. Drawing the rest from reference TRBV9 and TRBJ2-1, the complete variable domain is DSGVTQTPKHLITATGQRVTLRCSPRSGDLSVYWYQQSLDQGLQFLIQYYNGEERAKGNILERFSAQQFPDLHSELNLSSLELGDSALYFCASSTSPDRGSYNEQFFGPGTRLTVL.

The chain recombines TRBV19 with TRBJ1-1, with 8 nucleotides matching TRBD1. V lost 5 bases, J lost 4 bases, and 12 bases stayed unmatched. Germline lookup yields CDR1 LNHDA and CDR2 SQIVND (reference sequence). The CDR3 runs to 16 residues. The chain's CDR3 is CASSLAGGELGTEAFF. CDR3 in DNA: TGTGCCAGTAGTTTGGCAGGGGGCGAATTAGGCACTGAAGCTTTCTTT.

The chain carries TRBV30 and TRBJ2-2; D is ambiguous. The germline CDR1 and CDR2 sequences are GTSNPN and SVGIG (reference sequence). This CDR3 is built from 13 residues. The V end was cut by 0 bases, the J end by 7 bases, with 9 bases between. CDR3 region: CAWSVQLDGELFF. The CDR3 nucleotides read TGTGCCTGGAGTGTACAGCTGGACGGGGAGCTGTTTTTT.

The rearrangement joins TRBV2 to TRBJ2-7, with 7 positions matching TRBD1. The CDR3 consists of 15 residues. Germline V lookup: CDR1 SNHLY, CDR2 FYNNEI. Trimming removed 2 bases from V and 4 bases from J; junction bases left unmatched: 8. The CDR3 loop reads CASSEFGTAIYEQYF. The CDR3 DNA follows: TGTGCCAGCAGTGAATTCGGGACAGCGATTTACGAGCAGTACTTC.

The chain links TRBV29-1 to TRBJ2-5, with 7 bases aligning to TRBD2. With 4 bases clipped from V and 4 bases from J, the junction kept 12 bases outside the gene matches. The CDR3 consists of 15 residues. Germline CDR1 reads SQVTM; CDR2 reads ANQGSEA. The DNA of the CDR3 is TGCAGCGTTGTGGGCAGCGGGAAGGGAGGAGAGACCCAGTACTTC. This gives the protein CSVVGSGKGGETQYF.

The V and J genes are TRBV18 and TRBJ1-2; 8 bases are a match to TRBD1. Germline trimming cut 5 bases from V and 3 bases from J; bases unmatched to any gene: 5. Germline CDR1 and CDR2: KGHSH and LQKENI. This CDR3 is built from 14 residues. The DNA of the CDR3 is TGTGCCAGCTCAGCAGGGGGCGCAGACTATGGCTACACCTTC. Encoded protein: CASSAGGADYGYTF.

The V gene is TRBV15, the J gene TRBJ2-1, with D uncertain. Germline values: CDR1 LNHNV, CDR2 YYDKDF (reference sequence). V was clipped by 1 base and J by 0 bases, with 7 bases between them. The CDR3 loop spans 15 amino acids. This CDR3 is CATSRGSSSYNEQFF. DNA of the CDR3: TGTGCCACCAGCAGAGGGTCTAGCTCCTACAATGAGCAGTTCTTC.

This clone was seen just once. V gene TRBV9 combines with J gene TRBJ2-3, with TRBD2 identical over 8 bases. There are 16 residues in the CDR3. Germline CDR1 and CDR2: SGDLS and YYNGEE. V dropped 3 bases and J dropped 2; count of bases not matched to a gene: 8. The CDR3 nucleotides are TGTGCCAGCAGCGAATTAGCGGGGAAACCCACAGATACGCAGTATTTT. As protein: CASSELAGKPTDTQYF.

This clone was counted only a few times. V gene TRBV5-8 combines with J gene TRBJ1-1; 9 nucleotides match TRBD1. V dropped 6 bases and J dropped 5; count of bases not matched to a gene: 8. This CDR3 has 14 amino acids. Germline lookup yields CDR1 SGHTS and CDR2 YDEGEE. CDR3 amino acids: CASNLQGAGTEAFF. The CDR3 DNA reads as TGTGCCAGCAACCTACAGGGGGCCGGGACTGAAGCTTTCTTT.

This sequence joins TRBV27 and TRBJ1-2; no firm D call. Trimming took off 2 bases at V and 0 bases at J, with 7 bases between the two ends. This CDR3 spans 14 amino acids. The germline V gene encodes CDR1 MNHEY and CDR2 SMNVEV (reference sequence). The CDR3 nucleotides read TGTGCCAGCAGTTTAGCGGGGACTAACTATGGCTACACCTTC. Amino acids: CASSLAGTNYGYTF.

The chain has TRBV7-2 and TRBJ2-3, with TRBD2 as a possible D gene (7 bases). The CDR3 totals 15 residues. V lost 5 bases, J lost 8 bases, and 20 bases lay in between. Germline CDR1 reads SGHTA; CDR2 reads FQGNSA. In DNA, the CDR3 is TGTGCCAGCAGCATAAACCGTGGGGGGGCGGGTACGCAGTATTTT. Protein sequence: CASSINRGGAGTQYF.

A few counts support this clone. This chain links TRBV19 with TRBJ2-1, with 12 bases identical to TRBD2. The length of the CDR3 is 15 residues. The ends lost 4 bases at V and 3 bases at J; junction bases unmatched: 1. CDR1 LNHDA and CDR2 SQIVND come from the germline V gene (reference sequence). CDR3 DNA sequence: TGTGCCAGTAGTAGACTAGCGGGAGACTACAATGAGCAGTTCTTC. This encodes CASSRLAGDYNEQFF.

The genes are TRBV19 and TRBJ2-2; D is uncertain. This CDR3 has 14 amino acids. CDR1 LNHDA and CDR2 SQIVND come from the germline V gene (reference sequence). Trimming left V 6 bases short and J 0 bases short, with 8 bases between. CDR3 bases: TGTGCCAGTAGAAACCGGGCGAACACCGGGGAGCTGTTTTTT. Translated: CASRNRANTGELFF.

The gene calls are TRBV5-8 and TRBJ1-1; 8 nucleotides line up with TRBD1. Germline V gives CDR1 SGHTS, CDR2 YDEGEE. The trim removed 3 bases at V and 6 bases at J, leaving 16 bases unmatched. The CDR3 has 17 amino acids. Here the CDR3 reads CASSSKTGVRRGAEAFF. In DNA form, the CDR3 reads TGTGCCAGCAGCTCCAAGACAGGGGTCAGAAGGGGCGCTGAAGCTTTCTTT. The whole variable domain, filled in from reference TRBV5-8 and TRBJ1-1, reads EAGVTQSPTHLIKTRGQQATLRCSPISGHTSVYWYQQALGLGLQFLLWYDEGEERNRGNFPPRFSGRQFPNYSSELNVNALELEDSALYLCASSSKTGVRRGAEAFFGQGTRLTVV.

V gene TRBV5-8 combines with J gene TRBJ2-3, with unresolved D. This CDR3 is built from 13 residues. V lost 2 bases to trimming and J lost 0 bases, with 4 bases between them. From germline, CDR1 is SGHTS and CDR2 YDEGEE. CDR3: CASSFISTDTQYF. Here the CDR3 DNA reads TGTGCCAGCAGCTTCATTAGCACAGATACGCAGTATTTT.